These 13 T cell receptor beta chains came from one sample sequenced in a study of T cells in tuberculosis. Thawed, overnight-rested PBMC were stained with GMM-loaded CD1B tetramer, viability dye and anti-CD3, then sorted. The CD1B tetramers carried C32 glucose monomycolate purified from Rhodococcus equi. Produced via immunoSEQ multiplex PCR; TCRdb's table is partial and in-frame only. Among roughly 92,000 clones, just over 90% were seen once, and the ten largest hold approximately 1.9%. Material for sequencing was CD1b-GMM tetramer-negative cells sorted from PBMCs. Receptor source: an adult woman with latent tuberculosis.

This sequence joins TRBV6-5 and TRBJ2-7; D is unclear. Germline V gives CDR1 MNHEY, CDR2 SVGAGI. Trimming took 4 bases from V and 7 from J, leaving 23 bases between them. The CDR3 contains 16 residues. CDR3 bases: TGTGCCAGCAGTTTCCGGTCAGAGCTCCTAAACGGGGAGCAGTACGTC. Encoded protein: CASSFRSELLNGEQYV.

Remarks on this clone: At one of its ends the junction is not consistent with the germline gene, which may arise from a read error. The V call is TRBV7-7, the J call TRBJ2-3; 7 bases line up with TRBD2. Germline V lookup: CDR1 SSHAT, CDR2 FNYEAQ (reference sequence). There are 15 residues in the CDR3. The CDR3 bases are TGTGCTAGCAGCTTATCTCTAGCGGTTACAGATACGCAGTATTTT. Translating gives CASSLSLAVTDTQYF. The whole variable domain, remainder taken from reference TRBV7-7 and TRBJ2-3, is GAGVSQSPRYKVTKRGQDVTLRCDPISSHATLYWYQQALGQGPEFLTYFNYEAQPDKSGLPSDRFSAERPEGSISTLTIQRTEQRDSAMYRCASSLSLAVTDTQYFGPGTRLTVL.

The CDR3 region is CASSLRGRGENIQYF. The CDR3, as DNA: TGTGCCAGCAGCTTAAGGGGCAGGGGGGAAAACATTCAGTACTTC. The rearrangement joins TRBV7-2 to TRBJ2-4; D is possibly TRBD1 (7 bases). Germline CDR1 is SGHTA and CDR2 is FQGNSA. Between the trimmed V and J ends, which lost 2 bases and 5 bases, there was a span of 13 bases. This CDR3 has 15 amino acids.

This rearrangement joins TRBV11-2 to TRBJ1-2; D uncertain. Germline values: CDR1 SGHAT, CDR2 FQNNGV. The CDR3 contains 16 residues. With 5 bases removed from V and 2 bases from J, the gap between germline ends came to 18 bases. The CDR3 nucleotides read TGTGCCAGCAGCAGCCGTAGACCTACGGGGAACTATGGCTACACCTTC. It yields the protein CASSSRRPTGNYGYTF.

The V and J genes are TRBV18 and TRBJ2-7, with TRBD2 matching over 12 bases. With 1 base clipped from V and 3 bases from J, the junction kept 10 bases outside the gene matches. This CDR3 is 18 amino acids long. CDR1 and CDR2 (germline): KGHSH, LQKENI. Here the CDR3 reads CASSPRLAGASRGYEQYF. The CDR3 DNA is TGTGCCAGCTCACCACGACTAGCGGGGGCGTCACGGGGCTACGAGCAGTACTTC.

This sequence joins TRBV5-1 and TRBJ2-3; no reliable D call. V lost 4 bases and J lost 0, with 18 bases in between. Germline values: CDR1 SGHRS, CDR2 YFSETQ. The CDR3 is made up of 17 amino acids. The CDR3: CASSPLDGFKSTDTQYF. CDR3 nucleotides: TGCGCCAGCAGCCCCCTAGATGGGTTTAAGAGCACAGATACGCAGTATTTT.

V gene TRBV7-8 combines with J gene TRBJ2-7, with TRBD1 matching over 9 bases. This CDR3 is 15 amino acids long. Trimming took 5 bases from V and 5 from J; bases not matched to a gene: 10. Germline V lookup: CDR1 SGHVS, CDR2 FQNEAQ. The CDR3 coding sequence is TGTGCCAGCAGCCCATCTGGGACAGGGTCCCACGAGCAGTACTTC. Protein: CASSPSGTGSHEQYF.

The CDR3 protein is CASSPIDRVGATNEKLFF. CDR3 in DNA: TGTGCCAGCTCACCAATCGACAGGGTAGGGGCAACTAATGAAAAACTGTTTTTT. The V call is TRBV18, the J call TRBJ1-4, with TRBD1 matching 7 bases. Germline CDR1 is KGHSH and CDR2 is LQKENI. This CDR3 region has 18 residues. V dropped 2 bases and J dropped 0; count of bases not matched to a gene: 9.

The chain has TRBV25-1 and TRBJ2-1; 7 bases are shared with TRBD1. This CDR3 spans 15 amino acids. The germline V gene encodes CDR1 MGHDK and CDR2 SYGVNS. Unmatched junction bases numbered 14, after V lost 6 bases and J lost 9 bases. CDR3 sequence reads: CASRSRDRVFVEQFF. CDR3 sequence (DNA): TGTGCCAGCAGAAGCCGGGACAGAGTATTCGTTGAGCAGTTCTTC.

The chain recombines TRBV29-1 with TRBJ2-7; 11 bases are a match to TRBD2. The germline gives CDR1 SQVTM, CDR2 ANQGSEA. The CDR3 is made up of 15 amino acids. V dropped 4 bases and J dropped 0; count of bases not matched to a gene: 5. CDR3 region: CSVASGGSSSYEQYF. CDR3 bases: TGCAGCGTTGCTAGCGGGGGGTCGAGCTCCTACGAGCAGTACTTC.

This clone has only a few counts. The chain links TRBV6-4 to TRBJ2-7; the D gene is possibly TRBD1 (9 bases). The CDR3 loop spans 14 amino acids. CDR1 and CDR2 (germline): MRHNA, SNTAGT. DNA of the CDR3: TGTGCCAGCGGGGGGGCGCGGGAGGACAGGGGTTGGAACGTC. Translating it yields CASGGAREDRGWNV.

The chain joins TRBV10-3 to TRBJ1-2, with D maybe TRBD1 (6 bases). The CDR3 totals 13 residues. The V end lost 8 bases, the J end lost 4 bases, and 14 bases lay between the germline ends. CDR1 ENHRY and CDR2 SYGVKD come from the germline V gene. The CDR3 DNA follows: TGTGCCATCGACCCGACAGGCCGCTATGGCTACACCTTC. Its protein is CAIDPTGRYGYTF.

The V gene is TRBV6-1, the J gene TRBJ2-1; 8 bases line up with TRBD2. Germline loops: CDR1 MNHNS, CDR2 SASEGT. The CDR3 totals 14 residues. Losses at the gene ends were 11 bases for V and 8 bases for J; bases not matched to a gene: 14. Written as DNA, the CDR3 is TGTGCCTTGGCGTTGAGCGGGAGCGGGGATGAGCAGTTCTTC. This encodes CALALSGSGDEQFF.